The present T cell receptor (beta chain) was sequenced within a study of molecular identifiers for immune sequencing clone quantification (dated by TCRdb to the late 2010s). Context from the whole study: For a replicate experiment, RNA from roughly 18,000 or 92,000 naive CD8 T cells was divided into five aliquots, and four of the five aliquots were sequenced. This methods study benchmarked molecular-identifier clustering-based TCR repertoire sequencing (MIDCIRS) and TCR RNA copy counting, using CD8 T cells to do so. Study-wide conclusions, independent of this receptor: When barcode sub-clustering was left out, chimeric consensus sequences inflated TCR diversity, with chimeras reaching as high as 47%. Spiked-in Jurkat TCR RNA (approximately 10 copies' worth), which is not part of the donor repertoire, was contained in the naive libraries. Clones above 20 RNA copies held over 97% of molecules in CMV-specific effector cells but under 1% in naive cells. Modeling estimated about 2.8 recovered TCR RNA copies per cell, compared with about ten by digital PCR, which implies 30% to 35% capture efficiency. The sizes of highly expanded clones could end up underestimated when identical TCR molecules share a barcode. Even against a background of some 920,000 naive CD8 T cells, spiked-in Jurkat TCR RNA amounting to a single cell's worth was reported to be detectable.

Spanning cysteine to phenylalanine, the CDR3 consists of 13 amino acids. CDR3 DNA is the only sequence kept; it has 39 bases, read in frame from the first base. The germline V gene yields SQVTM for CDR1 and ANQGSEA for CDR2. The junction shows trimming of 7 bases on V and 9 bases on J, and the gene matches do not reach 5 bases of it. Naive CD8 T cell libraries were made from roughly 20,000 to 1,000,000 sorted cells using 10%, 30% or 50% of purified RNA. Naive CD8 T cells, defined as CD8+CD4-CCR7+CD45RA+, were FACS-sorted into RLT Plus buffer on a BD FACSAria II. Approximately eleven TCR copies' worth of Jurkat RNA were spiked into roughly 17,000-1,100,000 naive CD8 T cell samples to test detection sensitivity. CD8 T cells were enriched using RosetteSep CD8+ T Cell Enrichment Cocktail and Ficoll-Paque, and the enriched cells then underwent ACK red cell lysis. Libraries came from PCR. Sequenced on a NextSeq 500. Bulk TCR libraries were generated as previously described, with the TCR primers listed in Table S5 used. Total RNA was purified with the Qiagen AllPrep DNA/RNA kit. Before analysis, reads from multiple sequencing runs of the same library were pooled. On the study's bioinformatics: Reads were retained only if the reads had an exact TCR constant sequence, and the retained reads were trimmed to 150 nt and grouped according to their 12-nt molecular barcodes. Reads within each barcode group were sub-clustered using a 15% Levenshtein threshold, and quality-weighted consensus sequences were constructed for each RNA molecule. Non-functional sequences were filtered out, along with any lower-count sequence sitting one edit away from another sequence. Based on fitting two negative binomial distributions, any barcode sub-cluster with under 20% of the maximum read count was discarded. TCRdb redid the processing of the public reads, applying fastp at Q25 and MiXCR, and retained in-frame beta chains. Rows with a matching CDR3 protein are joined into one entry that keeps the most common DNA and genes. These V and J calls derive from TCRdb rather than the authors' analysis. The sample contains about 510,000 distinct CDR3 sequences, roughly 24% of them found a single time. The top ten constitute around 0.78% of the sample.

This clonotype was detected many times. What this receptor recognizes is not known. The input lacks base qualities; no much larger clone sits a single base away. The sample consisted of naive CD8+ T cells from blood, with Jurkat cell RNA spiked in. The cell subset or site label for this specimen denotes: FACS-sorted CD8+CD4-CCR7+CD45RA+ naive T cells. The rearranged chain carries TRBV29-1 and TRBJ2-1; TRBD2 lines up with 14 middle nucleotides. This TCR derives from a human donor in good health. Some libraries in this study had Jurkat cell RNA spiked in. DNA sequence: TGCAGCGGGACTAGCGGGAGGAGGAGTGAGCAGTTCTTC. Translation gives CSGTSGRRSEQFF.